The next 27 T cell receptor beta chains were all read from a single sample in a study of metastatic and nonmetastatic thyroid tumors. Before thyroid surgery, none of the patients had received any treatment. TCRdb re-called clones via MiXCR from the PCR reads. The repertoire holds about 39,000 clones, with about 19% as singletons. The sample consisted of tumor tissue. These TCRs come from a female donor with papillary thyroid cancer or a benign thyroid nodule (not recorded which). Some clones in this sample may be carry-over from other donors' samples.

This clone appeared a few times. A read error may explain this, as a much larger clone is one base away. J is TRBJ2-1 and V is TRBV28; 7 bases map to TRBD2. J lost 15 bases, V lost 5 bases, and 1 base had no gene match. The CDR3 runs to 9 residues. Germline loops: CDR1 MDHEN, CDR2 SYDVKM. CDR3 sequence (DNA): TGTGCCAGCAGTCGGGAGGTGTTCTTC. Protein sequence: CASSREVFF.

This clone was detected many times. The rearrangement joins TRBV9 to TRBJ1-2; D perhaps matches TRBD1 (6 bases). The V gene lost 0 bases and the J gene lost 6 bases, with 18 bases spanning the gap. The germline CDR1 and CDR2 sequences are SGDLS and YYNGEE. The CDR3 has 16 amino acids. CDR3 sequence (DNA): TGTGCCAGCAGCGTAGGCCTCGCGAGGGGGGCGAATGGCTACACCTTC. This gives the protein CASSVGLARGANGYTF.

This clone was detected many times. The chain couples TRBV5-5 to TRBJ2-7, with D perhaps TRBD1 (5 bases). Germline values: CDR1 SGHKS, CDR2 YYEKEE (reference sequence). The CDR3 runs 12 residues. V was pared by 2 bases and J by 8 bases, with 11 bases between. The chain's CDR3 is CASSLDSDKQYF. CDR3 nucleotides: TGTGCCAGCAGCTTAGACAGTGACAAGCAGTACTTC. Combining the CDR3 with reference TRBV5-5 and TRBJ2-7 gives the whole variable domain DAGVTQSPTHLIKTRGQQVTLRCSPISGHKSVSWYQQVLGQGPQFIFQYYEKEERGRGNFPDRFSARQFPNYSSELNVNALLLGDSALYLCASSLDSDKQYFGPGTRLTVT.

This clone was detected only a few times. The rearrangement links TRBV6-1 to TRBJ2-3, with D perhaps assigned TRBD1 or TRBD2 (6 bases each). V lost 3 bases and J lost 2, with 12 bases in between. The CDR3 is 15 amino acids. Germline V CDR1 and CDR2: MNHNS, SASEGT. The CDR3 spells CASSEGAGSTDTQYF. The CDR3, as DNA: TGTGCCAGCAGTGAGGGGGCGGGGTCCACAGATACGCAGTATTTT.

This clone came up a few times. This chain uses TRBV12-3 or TRBV12-4 with TRBJ2-3; 10 nucleotides agree with TRBD2. V dropped 10 bases and J dropped 10; count of bases not matched to a gene: 8. CDR3 size: 12 residues. Written as DNA, the CDR3 is TGTGCCATCAGCGGGGGGGCGAATGCGCAGTATTTT. This sequence encodes CAISGGANAQYF.

This clone was counted only a few times. The junction departs from germline at one end; a sequencing error may be responsible. CDR3 in DNA: TGCAGCGTTAGCCCAGGGGGCTTGTTCGCTGAAGCTTCCTTT. Protein: CSVSPGGLFAEASF. The rearrangement uses TRBV29-1 and TRBJ1-1, with TRBD1 identical over 8 bases. The CDR3 covers 14 residues. CDR1 SQVTM and CDR2 ANQGSEA come from the germline V gene.

The chain combines TRBV12-3 or TRBV12-4 with TRBJ2-3; no reliable D call. The CDR3 loop spans 15 amino acids. V lost 0 bases and J lost 2, with 9 bases in between. CDR3 in DNA: TGTGCCAGCAGTTTAGCAAGTGGTATCACAGATACGCAGTATTTT. Translated: CASSLASGITDTQYF.

This clone appeared many times. The V and J genes are TRBV5-6 and TRBJ2-2; D is uncertain. The germline V gene encodes CDR1 SGHDT and CDR2 YYEEEE. V was cut by 4 bases and J by 0 bases, with 7 bases left in between. The CDR3 consists of 14 residues. CDR3 nucleotides: TGTGCCAGCAGCACCGGCCCGAACACCGGGGAGCTGTTTTTT. This translates into CASSTGPNTGELFF.

There are many counts of this clone. The V call is TRBV11-1, the J call TRBJ2-7, with 7 bases identical to TRBD1. This CDR3 spans 13 amino acids. Germline V lookup: CDR1 SGHAT, CDR2 FQDESV (reference sequence). V was pared by 5 bases and J by 6 bases, with 7 bases of the junction left unmatched. CDR3 coding DNA: TGTGCCAGCAGCCCAGGACAGGTAGGCGAGCAGTACTTC. Translating it yields CASSPGQVGEQYF.

The table lists this clone with a count of one. CDR3: CASSLVSLAGGSTDTQYF. CDR3 DNA sequence: TGTGCCAGCAGCTTAGTATCCCTAGCGGGAGGGAGCACAGATACGCAGTATTTT. This rearrangement joins TRBV11-2 to TRBJ2-3; 12 positions agree with TRBD2. The junction had 5 bases not matched to a gene; V was cut back by 1 base and J by 0 bases. Germline loops: CDR1 SGHAT, CDR2 FQNNGV. The CDR3 is 18 amino acids.

This clone was counted only a few times. The junction departs from germline at one end; a sequencing error may be responsible. The rearrangement uses TRBV10-3 and TRBJ2-2, with D hard to call. This CDR3 has 11 amino acids. Per the germline V gene, CDR1 is ENHRY and CDR2 is SYGVKD. CDR3 amino acids: CAIIETGELFF. DNA for the CDR3: TGTGCCATCATTGAGACCGGTGAGCTGTTTTTT.

Worth noting for this clone: The sample contains more than one DNA sequence encoding this CDR3. The genes are TRBV10-2 and TRBJ1-4; 8 nucleotides match TRBD1. The V gene end was trimmed by 6 bases and the J gene end by 4 bases; junction bases not matched to a gene: 4. The CDR3 length is 14 residues. CDR1 WSHSY and CDR2 SAAADI come from the germline V gene. CDR3 protein: CASRADRGNEKLFF. The DNA of the CDR3 is TGCGCCAGCAGGGCAGACAGGGGTAATGAAAAACTGTTTTTT.

V gene TRBV6-1 combines with J gene TRBJ1-1; unclear D gene. The CDR3 is 14 residues long. The germline V gene has CDR1 MNHNS and CDR2 SASEGT. V lost 7 bases, J lost 1 base, and 13 bases lay in between. CDR3 nucleotide sequence: TGTGCCAGCACCAAGGTCGGCGGGAACACTGAAGCTTTCTTT. Its protein product is CASTKVGGNTEAFF.

This clone has a count of ten or more. V and J are TRBV7-2 and TRBJ1-2, with 8 nucleotides matching TRBD1. Germline assignment: CDR1 SGHTA and CDR2 FQGNSA. The CDR3 is 13 amino acids. Germline trimming cut 4 bases from V and 6 bases from J; bases unmatched to any gene: 4. CDR3 region: CASSSDRANGYTF. CDR3 nucleotide sequence: TGTGCCAGCAGCTCGGACAGGGCCAATGGCTACACCTTC.

This clone was counted ten times or more. The chain joins TRBV11-2 to TRBJ2-5; TRBD2 is a possible D gene (6 bases). V shed 5 bases and J shed 1 base, with 11 bases lying between them. Germline assignment: CDR1 SGHAT and CDR2 FQNNGV. CDR3 length: 14 residues. In DNA, the CDR3 is TGTGCCAGCAGCCGCCGGGGGATCCAAGAGACCCAGTACTTC. Protein product: CASSRRGIQETQYF.

Note on this clone: One end of the junction does not line up with germline, which may come from a read error. The chain joins TRBV24-1 to TRBJ2-1; the match to TRBD2 covers 8 bases. Germline V gene sequence: CDR1 KGHDR, CDR2 SFDVKD. CDR3 length equals 13 residues. For the CDR3, the DNA is TGTGCCACCGGGCCGGTCGGGAGGGATGAGCAGCTCTTC. Translation: CATGPVGRDEQLF.

This clone has ten or more counts. The V gene is TRBV7-3, the J gene TRBJ2-3; 7 nucleotides align to TRBD2. The CDR3 is made up of 15 amino acids. Germline CDR1 and CDR2: SGHTA and FQGTGA. V lost 4 bases to trimming and J lost 3 bases; unmatched junction nucleotides: 7. CDR3 amino acids: CASSSLAETTDTQYF. The CDR3 DNA follows: TGTGCCAGCAGCTCTCTAGCGGAGACTACAGATACGCAGTATTTT.

This clone occurred a few times. A much more abundant neighbour one base away suggests this may be a read error. The J gene is TRBJ1-1, the V gene TRBV2; D might be TRBD1 (5 bases). The CDR3 is made up of 15 amino acids. Germline CDR1 SNHLY, CDR2 FYNNEI. The CDR3 bases are TGTGCCGGCAGGGCCCTTCGAGGGGTGAACACTGAAGCTTTCTTT. Translated: CAGRALRGVNTEAFF. The full variable domain, with the rest looked up from reference TRBV2 and TRBJ1-1, is EPEVTQTPSHQVTQMGQEVILRCVPISNHLYFYWYRQILGQKVEFLVSFYNNEISEKSEIFDDQFSVERPDGSNFTLKIRSTKLEDSAMYFCAGRALRGVNTEAFFGQGTRLTVV.

A remark on this clone: One end of the junction is discordant with germline, which a read error may explain. The identical CDR3 is also encoded by other nucleotide sequences in the sample. The rearrangement joins TRBV19 to TRBJ1-5, with D maybe TRBD1 (5 bases). The germline V gene has CDR1 LNHDA and CDR2 SQIVND (reference sequence). CDR3 length: 13 amino acids. DNA for the CDR3: TGTGCCAGTAGTCTTGACAGAAATCAACCCCAGCATTTT. This encodes CASSLDRNQPQHF. Using reference TRBV19 and TRBJ1-5 for the parts outside the CDR3, the full variable domain is DGGITQSPKYLFRKEGQNVTLSCEQNLNHDAMYWYRQDPGQGLRLIYYSQIVNDFQKGDIAEGYSVSREKKESFPLTVTSAQKNPTAFYLCASSLDRNQPQHFGDGTRLSIL.

Comment on this clone: A much larger clone differs by one base, so this may be a read error. The chain employs TRBV5-1 and TRBJ2-5; D may be TRBD1 or TRBD2 (5 bases each). Germline V gene data show CDR1 as SGHRS and CDR2 as YFSETQ. CDR3 length: 13 amino acids. CDR3 nucleotides: TGCGCCAGCTCCGGGACCACCCAAGATACCCAGTACTTC. Translated, it gives CASSGTTQDTQYF.

The table lists this clone with many counts. The gene calls are TRBV19 and TRBJ1-2, with D possibly matching TRBD1 (5 bases). The V end lost 0 bases, the J end lost 4 bases, and 12 bases lay between the germline ends. Germline loops: CDR1 LNHDA, CDR2 SQIVND (reference sequence). The CDR3 has 15 amino acids. The CDR3 sequence is CASSIDPGRVYGYTF. The CDR3 coding sequence is TGTGCCAGTAGTATAGATCCGGGGCGCGTCTATGGCTACACCTTC. Based on the CDR3 plus reference TRBV19 and TRBJ1-2, the full variable domain is DGGITQSPKYLFRKEGQNVTLSCEQNLNHDAMYWYRQDPGQGLRLIYYSQIVNDFQKGDIAEGYSVSREKKESFPLTVTSAQKNPTAFYLCASSIDPGRVYGYTFGSGTRLTVV.

The table lists this clone with many counts. This sequence joins TRBV5-1 and TRBJ2-7; 8 bases are a match to TRBD1. This CDR3 comprises 14 residues. Germline values: CDR1 SGHRS, CDR2 YFSETQ. V lost 4 bases to trimming and J lost 2 bases; unmatched junction nucleotides: 5. CDR3 sequence: CASSLEDRAYEQYF. The CDR3 nucleotides read TGCGCCAGCAGCCTGGAGGACAGGGCCTACGAGCAGTACTTC.

The chain employs TRBV6-1 and TRBJ2-1, with 10 positions matching TRBD2. The CDR3 covers 15 residues. Germline V gene data show CDR1 as MNHNS and CDR2 as SASEGT. J was trimmed by 6 bases and V by 5 bases; bases with no gene match: 7. CDR3 bases: TGTGCCAGCAGTACAACTAGCGGGACGGTCAATGAGCAGTTCTTC. Residues: CASSTTSGTVNEQFF.

CDR3 DNA: TGCGCCAGCAGCTCAGGACAGGGGGCCATGAATGAGCAGTTCTTC. It encodes CASSSGQGAMNEQFF. The rearrangement uses TRBV5-1 and TRBJ2-1, with TRBD1 matching over 11 bases. Germline-derived CDR1 and CDR2 are SGHRS and YFSETQ. The junction had 6 bases not matched to a gene; V was cut back by 3 bases and J by 7 bases. The CDR3 covers 15 residues.

The sample holds many counts of this clone. The chain links TRBV5-4 to TRBJ2-7; TRBD1 agrees at 10 bases. With 3 bases clipped from V and 7 bases from J, the junction kept 7 bases outside the gene matches. The germline V gene has CDR1 SGHNT and CDR2 YYREEE (reference sequence). CDR3 length: 14 amino acids. The CDR3 spells CASSSGTGEREQYF. CDR3 DNA: TGTGCCAGCAGCTCAGGGACAGGGGAGAGGGAGCAGTACTTC.

With respect to this clone: Given a much more abundant clone one base away, this may be a read error. The chain combines TRBV20-1 with TRBJ1-6; D unresolved. Looked up from germline, CDR1 is DFQATT and CDR2 is SNEGSKA (reference sequence). The V gene lost 3 bases and the J gene lost 4 bases, with 7 bases spanning the gap. The CDR3 has 13 residues. The CDR3 DNA sequence: TGCAGTGCTAGTGGGCAGTATAATTCACCCCTCCACTTT. This translates into CSASGQYNSPLHF.

Remarks on this clone: Sequence at one end of the junction differs from germline and may be a read error. The V gene is TRBV20-1, the J gene TRBJ1-1; a possible D gene is TRBD1 (5 bases). Germline V CDR1 and CDR2: DFQATT, SNEGSKA (reference sequence). This CDR3 is 12 amino acids long. CDR3 amino acids: CSVKAWDAEAFF. DNA of the CDR3: TGCAGTGTCAAGGCGTGGGACGCTGAAGCCTTCTTT.